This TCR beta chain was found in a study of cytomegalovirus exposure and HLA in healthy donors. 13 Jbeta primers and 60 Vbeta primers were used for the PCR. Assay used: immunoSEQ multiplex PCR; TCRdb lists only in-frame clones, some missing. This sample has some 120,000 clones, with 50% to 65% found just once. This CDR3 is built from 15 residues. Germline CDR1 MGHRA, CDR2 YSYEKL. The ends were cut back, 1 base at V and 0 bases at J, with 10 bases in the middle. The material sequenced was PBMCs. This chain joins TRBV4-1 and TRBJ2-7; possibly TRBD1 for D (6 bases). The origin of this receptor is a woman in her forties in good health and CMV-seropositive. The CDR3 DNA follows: TGCGCCAGCAGCCAAGGCCCGGACAGCTCCTACGAGCAGTACTTC. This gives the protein CASSQGPDSSYEQYF.